The 9 T cell receptor beta chains presented below share a single source sample, sequenced in a study of long-term antiretroviral therapy in people with HIV. The assay, immunoSEQ v3.0, was run at survey level. Sequencing used immunoSEQ multiplex PCR; TCRdb keeps in-frame clones, though not all of them. This sample has about 20,000 clones, with 75% to 90% found just once. The sample consisted of unsorted PBMCs, taken 4.2 years after starting antiretroviral therapy. Receptors originate from a man between 50 and 59 years old with HIV.

This chain links TRBV5-8 with TRBJ2-3; D might be TRBD1 (5 bases). The length of the CDR3 is 17 residues. CDR1 and CDR2 (germline): SGHTS, YDEGEE. Between the trimmed V and J ends, which lost 1 base and 0 bases, there was a span of 15 bases. The CDR3 nucleotides are TGTGCCAGCAGCTTGCAACAGGTAACACCTAGCACAGATACGCAGTATTTT. It translates to CASSLQQVTPSTDTQYF.

This sequence joins TRBV5-1 and TRBJ1-1; 7 nucleotides align to TRBD1. The germline CDR1 and CDR2 sequences are SGHRS and YFSETQ. The CDR3 is 15 amino acids. The V and J ends lost 0 bases and 1 base, in that order; junction bases with no gene match: 3. This CDR3 reads CASSLEGAGNTEAFF. The CDR3 DNA reads TGCGCCAGCAGCTTGGAGGGGGCGGGGAACACTGAAGCTTTCTTT.

The chain has TRBV6-1 and TRBJ1-6; 7 nucleotides align to TRBD1. V lost 11 bases to trimming and J lost 6 bases; unmatched junction nucleotides: 4. The germline CDR1 and CDR2 sequences are MNHNS and SASEGT. The length of the CDR3 is 12 residues. CDR3 coding DNA: TGTGCCCACAGGGGTGGTAATTCACCCCTCCACTTT. The encoded protein is CAHRGGNSPLHF.

J is TRBJ2-1 and V is TRBV5-1, with 9 bases matching TRBD1. Germline V lookup: CDR1 SGHRS, CDR2 YFSETQ. Germline trimming cut 8 bases from V and 1 base from J; bases unmatched to any gene: 4. The CDR3 is 14 residues long. The CDR3 sequence: CASRDRVSYNEQFF. The CDR3 DNA sequence: TGCGCCAGTCGGGACAGGGTTTCCTACAATGAGCAGTTCTTC.

The rearrangement uses TRBV11-2 and TRBJ2-3; D perhaps matches TRBD1 (6 bases). The ends were cut back, 6 bases at V and 2 bases at J, with 9 bases in the middle. Germline V lookup: CDR1 SGHAT, CDR2 FQNNGV. The CDR3 extends over 13 amino acids. The CDR3 DNA reads as TGTGCCAGCAGTTCAGGGGTCACAGATACGCAGTATTTT. Its translation: CASSSGVTDTQYF.

The chain has TRBV7-9 and TRBJ1-1; a weak D match, TRBD1 (6 bases). The length of the CDR3 is 15 residues. In germline, CDR1 is SEHNR, CDR2 FQNEAQ (reference sequence). V was trimmed by 0 bases and J by 1 base, leaving 9 bases between them. CDR3 sequence: CASSLARGQNTEAFF. Here the CDR3 DNA reads TGTGCCAGCAGCTTAGCCAGGGGACAGAACACTGAAGCTTTCTTT. Full variable domain (outside the CDR3, taken from reference TRBV7-9 and TRBJ1-1): DTGVSQNPRHKITKRGQNVTFRCDPISEHNRLYWYRQTLGQGPEFLTYFQNEAQLEKSRLLSDRFSAERPKGSFSTLEIQRTEQGDSAMYLCASSLARGQNTEAFFGQGTRLTVV.

V gene TRBV20-1 combines with J gene TRBJ2-3; no clear D. Germline values: CDR1 DFQATT, CDR2 SNEGSKA (reference sequence). CDR3 length: 11 residues. Trimming cost V 3 bases and J 5 bases, with 6 bases left between them. CDR3 residues: CSASREDTQYF. The CDR3 DNA is TGCAGTGCTAGTAGGGAAGATACGCAGTATTTT.

This sequence joins TRBV6-1 and TRBJ2-7, with D perhaps matching TRBD1 or TRBD2 (5 bases each). Germline-derived CDR1 and CDR2 are MNHNS and SASEGT. This CDR3 is built from 16 residues. Trimming removed 4 bases from V and 5 bases from J, with 21 bases in between. In DNA form, the CDR3 reads TGTGCCAGCAGTGGTGGGACGACCTCAGGAATCCACGAGCAGTACTTC. Its translation is CASSGGTTSGIHEQYF.

The V call is TRBV5-4, the J call TRBJ2-7; TRBD1 is a possible D gene (6 bases). The CDR3 consists of 13 residues. Germline V lookup: CDR1 SGHNT, CDR2 YYREEE (reference sequence). The ends were cut back, 7 bases at V and 0 bases at J, with 11 bases in the middle. The CDR3 nucleotides are TGTGCCAGCGGGACACCTACCTCCTACGAGCAGTACTTC. Translated, it gives CASGTPTSYEQYF.